Below, 7 T cell receptor beta chains from the same sample are listed, as sequenced in a study of CD8+ T cells in alopecia areata (dated 2018 in TCRdb). Preparation of the library involved the immunoSEQ multiplex PCR assay. RNA was extracted from all samples and reverse transcribed into cDNA as template for TCR sequencing. Held by TCRdb, this immuneACCESS table contains in-frame sequences only and omits some clones. Under half of the omission traces to an unresolved V gene where checked; the cause of the rest is unknown. The sample records 150,000 or so clones, around 86% of which are singletons. The ten largest make up approximately 15% of the sample. The time point label here, explained by the study, means: baseline before oral tofacitinib. The sequencing here drew on CD8+ T cells sorted from blood, taken at week 0. The source of these receptors is a human donor with alopecia areata.

V usage is TRBV4-1 and J usage is TRBJ1-5; TRBD1 is a possible D gene (5 bases). CDR1 MGHRA and CDR2 YSYEKL come from the germline V gene. V lost 0 bases, J lost 4 bases, and 10 bases lay in between. The CDR3 totals 15 residues. The CDR3 protein is CASSQETTANQPQHF. DNA of the CDR3: TGCGCCAGCAGCCAAGAGACGACAGCGAATCAGCCCCAGCATTTT.

The chain is built from TRBV7-2 and TRBJ1-5; the D is unclear. Germline lookup yields CDR1 SGHTA and CDR2 FQGNSA. CDR3 length: 13 residues. With 0 bases removed from V and 4 bases from J, the gap between germline ends came to 4 bases. CDR3 in DNA: TGTGCCAGCAGCTTAGCAGAAAATCAGCCCCAGCATTTT. Translated: CASSLAENQPQHF.

The chain recombines TRBV7-2 with TRBJ2-7, with a tentative D call TRBD2 (5 bases). Trimming took 2 bases from V and 2 from J, leaving 22 bases between them. This CDR3 spans 18 amino acids. Germline V CDR1 and CDR2: SGHTA, FQGNSA. CDR3 in amino acids: CASSLPPIGGPLPYEQYF. CDR3 in DNA: TGTGCCAGCAGCTTACCTCCCATAGGCGGGCCGCTCCCCTACGAGCAGTACTTC.

This clone was seen only a few times. The chain is built from TRBV30 and TRBJ1-1; D is perhaps TRBD1 (6 bases). The V end lost 5 bases, the J end lost 11 bases, and 18 bases lay between the germline ends. This CDR3 has 12 amino acids. Germline loops: CDR1 GTSNPN, CDR2 SVGIG (reference sequence). The DNA of the CDR3 is TGTGCCTGGTGGGGGCTTACGACCACGGCTTTCTTT. Translation: CAWWGLTTTAFF.

For the CDR3, the DNA is TGTGCCAGCAGTTCGGCACAGGGGTCTCTCATAAGCGATGGCTACACCTTC. Amino acids: CASSSAQGSLISDGYTF. The J gene is TRBJ1-2, the V gene TRBV27; 7 bases fit TRBD1. The germline gives CDR1 MNHEY, CDR2 SMNVEV (reference sequence). The CDR3 is made up of 17 amino acids. V shed 4 bases, J shed 6 bases, and the junction held 17 bases outside the gene matches.

The J gene is TRBJ2-5, the V gene TRBV7-2; D gene uncertain. The CDR3 spans 12 residues. Germline CDR1 reads SGHTA; CDR2 reads FQGNSA. The V and J ends lost 5 bases and 5 bases respectively, with 9 bases between them. CDR3 in amino acids: CASSQDTETQYF. As DNA, the CDR3 is TGTGCCAGCAGCCAAGATACGGAGACCCAGTACTTC.

The chain's CDR3 is CASSQEVQGAMSGEQFF. The CDR3 region has the DNA TGCGCCAGCAGCCAAGAGGTCCAGGGGGCGATGAGTGGTGAGCAGTTCTTC. The chain recombines TRBV4-1 with TRBJ2-1; 8 bases agree with TRBD1. With 0 bases clipped from V and 9 bases from J, the junction kept 13 bases outside the gene matches. CDR1 and CDR2 from the germline V gene are MGHRA and YSYEKL. The CDR3 length is 17 residues.